These 27 T cell receptor beta chains were sequenced from one sample in a study of cytomegalovirus exposure and HLA in healthy donors. Method: immunoSEQ multiplex PCR; TCRdb's copy keeps in-frame clones and lacks some. The profile covers 150,000 to 200,000 clones, with around 86% appearing a single time and roughly 1.5% taken by the ten largest. Material for sequencing was PBMCs. These TCRs come from a woman between 18 and 29 years old in good health and CMV-seronegative.

The chain's CDR3 is CASSTTVLGPQHF. Here the CDR3 DNA reads TGTGCCAGCAGCACGACAGTACTTGGGCCCCAGCATTTT. V and J are TRBV9 and TRBJ1-5; a possible D gene is TRBD1 (5 bases). V shed 4 bases and J shed 9 bases, with 14 bases lying between them. CDR1 is SGDLS and CDR2 is YYNGEE in the germline V gene. The CDR3 is 13 residues long. Complete variable domain (other parts from reference TRBV9 and TRBJ1-5): DSGVTQTPKHLITATGQRVTLRCSPRSGDLSVYWYQQSLDQGLQFLIQYYNGEERAKGNILERFSAQQFPDLHSELNLSSLELGDSALYFCASSTTVLGPQHFGDGTRLSIL.

This sequence joins TRBV18 and TRBJ1-2; D gene uncertain. This CDR3 is built from 14 residues. V lost 1 base and J 6 bases, leaving 12 bases between the germline ends. In germline, CDR1 is KGHSH, CDR2 LQKENI. CDR3 in amino acids: CASSPQWSMDGYTF. CDR3 coding DNA: TGTGCCAGCTCACCACAGTGGAGTATGGATGGCTACACCTTC. The whole variable domain, remainder taken from reference TRBV18 and TRBJ1-2, is NAGVMQNPRHLVRRRGQEARLRCSPMKGHSHVYWYRQLPEEGLKFMVYLQKENIIDESGMPKERFSAEFPKEGPSILRIQQVVRGDSAAYFCASSPQWSMDGYTFGSGTRLTVV.

The chain joins TRBV5-1 to TRBJ2-7; the D gene is possibly TRBD1 (6 bases). The CDR3 runs to 14 residues. The V end was cut by 4 bases, the J end by 6 bases, with 17 bases between. The germline CDR1 and CDR2 sequences are SGHRS and YFSETQ. DNA for the CDR3: TGCGCCAGCAGCATACAGGGTTCTGGTGGCGAGCAGTACTTC. This sequence encodes CASSIQGSGGEQYF.

The chain couples TRBV4-1 to TRBJ2-7; 9 positions agree with TRBD1. The CDR3 is 14 amino acids. Trimming removed 4 bases from V and 0 bases from J; junction bases left unmatched: 1. CDR1 and CDR2 (germline): MGHRA, YSYEKL. This CDR3 is CASSRQGDSYEQYF. CDR3 nucleotides: TGCGCCAGCAGCCGACAGGGGGACTCCTACGAGCAGTACTTC.

This clone was seen just once. At one end the junction does not follow the germline gene, possibly because of a read error. The rearrangement uses TRBV5-1 and TRBJ2-3; 12 bases line up with TRBD2. This CDR3 comprises 18 residues. CDR1 and CDR2 from the germline V gene are SGHRS and YFSETQ. CDR3 in DNA: TGCGCCAGCAGATTGGCTCCGACTAGCGGGAGAAAGGCAGATACGCAGTATTTT. Encoded protein: CASRLAPTSGRKADTQYF.

The genes are TRBV7-6 and TRBJ2-2, with 7 bases aligning to TRBD2. V trimming: 5 bases; J trimming: 4 bases; junction bases outside the gene matches: 7. In germline, CDR1 is SGHVS, CDR2 FNYEAQ. The CDR3 consists of 15 residues. Written as DNA, the CDR3 is TGTGCCAGCAGCCCCAGCGGGACTTTCACCGGGGAGCTGTTTTTT. The encoded protein is CASSPSGTFTGELFF.

This chain links TRBV28 with TRBJ1-1; maybe TRBD1 (6 bases). CDR3 length equals 15 residues. CDR1 MDHEN and CDR2 SYDVKM come from the germline V gene. Trimming took off 8 bases at V and 1 base at J, with 17 bases between the two ends. CDR3 loop: CASERIRRGNTEAFF. The CDR3 DNA follows: TGTGCCAGCGAAAGAATACGCAGGGGGAACACTGAAGCTTTCTTT.

The chain carries TRBV4-1 and TRBJ2-5; D is possibly TRBD1 (5 bases). Germline CDR1 and CDR2: MGHRA and YSYEKL. The length of the CDR3 is 14 residues. Trimming shortened V by 1 base and J by 4 bases, and 10 bases separated the two germline ends. The CDR3 protein is CASSQVRGPETQYF. CDR3 nucleotides: TGCGCCAGCAGCCAAGTTAGGGGCCCAGAGACCCAGTACTTC.

V usage is TRBV5-1 and J usage is TRBJ2-2, with D perhaps matching TRBD1 (5 bases). The CDR3 is 14 residues long. V shed 2 bases and J shed 2 bases, with 7 bases lying between them. Germline loops: CDR1 SGHRS, CDR2 YFSETQ. CDR3 DNA sequence: TGCGCCAGCAGCTTCAGGGCTAACACCGGGGAGCTGTTTTTT. Amino acid sequence: CASSFRANTGELFF.

The chain links TRBV5-1 to TRBJ1-6; D might be TRBD1 (6 bases). There are 15 residues in the CDR3. V shed 4 bases and J shed 7 bases, with 15 bases lying between them. CDR1 and CDR2 (germline): SGHRS, YFSETQ. DNA of the CDR3: TGCGCCAGCAGCCAGACAGGTTTGGGGAATTCACCCCTCCACTTT. Translating it yields CASSQTGLGNSPLHF.

The J gene is TRBJ2-3, the V gene TRBV29-1; TRBD1 matches at 12 bases. Losses at the gene ends were 2 bases for V and 5 bases for J; bases not matched to a gene: 11. CDR1 and CDR2 from the germline V gene are SQVTM and ANQGSEA. CDR3 size: 17 residues. CDR3 in DNA: TGCAGCGTTGAACCTATTCCGGGACAGGGGGCGGGAGATACGCAGTATTTT. It specifies CSVEPIPGQGAGDTQYF.

The chain joins TRBV6-5 to TRBJ2-5; D unclear. Trimming removed 1 base from V and 5 bases from J, with 14 bases in between. The CDR3 is made up of 15 amino acids. From germline, CDR1 is MNHEY and CDR2 SVGAGI. This CDR3 reads CASSYLGPPHETQYF. CDR3 DNA sequence: TGTGCCAGCAGTTACTTGGGCCCTCCCCACGAGACCCAGTACTTC.

Of note for this clone: Other DNA variants within this sample encode the same CDR3. V and J are TRBV2 and TRBJ1-5, with TRBD1 matching 8 bases. Trimming at V came to 5 bases and at J to 4 bases, leaving 4 bases not matched to a gene. Germline assignment: CDR1 SNHLY and CDR2 FYNNEI. The CDR3 has 14 residues. CDR3 region: CASSPGTGNQPQHF. CDR3 nucleotide sequence: TGTGCCAGCAGTCCCGGGACAGGTAATCAGCCCCAGCATTTT.

DNA for the CDR3: TGCGCCAGCAGCGGCCGGGACTTCACCTACGAGCAGTACTTC. Translated, it gives CASSGRDFTYEQYF. This chain joins TRBV5-1 and TRBJ2-7; D possibly corresponds to TRBD2 (6 bases). CDR3 length: 14 amino acids. The V and J ends lost 4 bases and 2 bases respectively, with 13 bases between them. Per germline, CDR1 SGHRS and CDR2 YFSETQ.

This clone has only one observation. The CDR3 is CASSQNMNTEAFF. The CDR3 region has the DNA TGCGCCAGCAGTCAGAATATGAACACTGAAGCTTTCTTT. The chain recombines TRBV10-2 with TRBJ1-1, with D unresolved. CDR1 and CDR2 from the germline V gene are WSHSY and SAAADI. With 5 bases removed from V and 0 bases from J, the gap between germline ends came to 7 bases. The CDR3 loop spans 13 amino acids.

The V call is TRBV19, the J call TRBJ2-5; possibly TRBD2 for D (6 bases). Trimming took 9 bases from V and 4 from J, leaving 12 bases between them. The CDR3 is 12 residues long. Germline V gene sequence: CDR1 LNHDA, CDR2 SQIVND (reference sequence). CDR3 sequence: CASSPGLETQYF. CDR3 sequence (DNA): TGTGCCAGCTCACCGGGACTAGAGACCCAGTACTTC.

The chain links TRBV30 to TRBJ1-3, with TRBD1 matching 7 bases. V lost 1 base to trimming and J lost 10 bases; unmatched junction nucleotides: 13. The CDR3 runs 15 residues. Germline V CDR1 and CDR2: GTSNPN, SVGIG (reference sequence). CDR3 DNA sequence: TGTGCCTGGAGTGCCCGGGACAGCGGGCGTTGGACCATATATTTT. Protein: CAWSARDSGRWTIYF.

This clone has only a few counts. The J gene is TRBJ1-2, the V gene TRBV30, with TRBD1 matching over 7 bases. The trim removed 2 bases at V and 4 bases at J, leaving 4 bases unmatched. Germline V lookup: CDR1 GTSNPN, CDR2 SVGIG (reference sequence). The CDR3 sequence is 13 residues long. CDR3 region: CAWSRDRLYGYTF. As DNA, the CDR3 is TGTGCCTGGAGTCGGGACAGACTCTATGGCTACACCTTC.

In its sample, this clone was seen a few times. V and J are TRBV30 and TRBJ1-2, with no clear D. V was shortened by 0 bases and J by 3 bases, with 14 bases between the two germline ends. From germline, CDR1 is GTSNPN and CDR2 SVGIG (reference sequence). The CDR3 runs 15 residues. The CDR3 sequence: CAWSVLSFQYYGYTF. CDR3 DNA sequence: TGTGCCTGGAGTGTACTCTCGTTTCAATACTATGGCTACACCTTC.

The V and J genes are TRBV19 and TRBJ2-7; D remains ambiguous. This CDR3 spans 17 amino acids. V lost 4 bases, J lost 2 bases, and 21 bases lay in between. Germline V lookup: CDR1 LNHDA, CDR2 SQIVND (reference sequence). The CDR3 DNA sequence: TGTGCCAGTAGTACACAAGCTTCCAAGACACACCCCTACGAGCAGTACTTC. Amino acids: CASSTQASKTHPYEQYF. Complete variable domain (other parts from reference TRBV19 and TRBJ2-7): DGGITQSPKYLFRKEGQNVTLSCEQNLNHDAMYWYRQDPGQGLRLIYYSQIVNDFQKGDIAEGYSVSREKKESFPLTVTSAQKNPTAFYLCASSTQASKTHPYEQYFGPGTRLTVT.

The chain combines TRBV6-5 with TRBJ2-7; maybe TRBD1 (6 bases). Germline assignment: CDR1 MNHEY and CDR2 SVGAGI. The CDR3 sequence is 11 residues long. V was cut by 8 bases and J by 4 bases, with 9 bases left in between. In DNA form, the CDR3 reads TGTGCCAGCGGAACAGGGTACGAGCAGTACTTC. Its protein product is CASGTGYEQYF.

The gene calls are TRBV19 and TRBJ1-5; D might be TRBD1 (5 bases). This CDR3 is built from 17 residues. Germline V gene lookup returns CDR1 LNHDA and CDR2 SQIVND (reference sequence). Trimming shortened V by 9 bases and J by 0 bases, and 21 bases separated the two germline ends. For the CDR3, the DNA is TGTGCCAGCACTAATCAGGGCCAGCTCTATAGCAATCAGCCCCAGCATTTT. It is translated as CASTNQGQLYSNQPQHF.

The CDR3 DNA reads TGTGCCAGCAGTGAATCGGACTTCTACGAGCAGTACTTC. This encodes CASSESDFYEQYF. The rearrangement joins TRBV6-1 to TRBJ2-7, with a tentative D call TRBD2 (5 bases). CDR1 and CDR2 from the germline V gene are MNHNS and SASEGT. The V end lost 2 bases, the J end lost 3 bases, and 8 bases lay between the germline ends. The CDR3 covers 13 residues.

CDR3 residues: CSVVGPDRGFSGYTF. In DNA, the CDR3 is TGCAGCGTTGTCGGTCCGGACAGGGGTTTCTCTGGCTACACCTTC. V and J are TRBV29-1 and TRBJ1-2; 9 positions agree with TRBD1. The V segment lost 4 bases and the J segment 7 bases; nucleotides outside the gene matches: 13. Germline values: CDR1 SQVTM, CDR2 ANQGSEA. The CDR3 spans 15 residues.

This chain uses TRBV6-5 with TRBJ2-1; D may be TRBD2 (5 bases). The V and J ends lost 6 bases and 4 bases respectively, with 7 bases between them. The CDR3 sequence is 12 residues long. The germline V gene encodes CDR1 MNHEY and CDR2 SVGAGI. CDR3 in DNA: TGTGCCAGCAGACGGGATTACAATGAGCAGTTCTTC. It encodes CASRRDYNEQFF.

The chain employs TRBV27 and TRBJ2-7; TRBD1 matches at 7 bases. V lost 5 bases, J lost 4 bases, and 11 bases stayed unmatched. The germline V gene has CDR1 MNHEY and CDR2 SMNVEV (reference sequence). The CDR3 is 15 residues long. The CDR3: CASSVDRDMSYEQYF. As DNA, the CDR3 is TGTGCCAGCAGTGTTGACAGGGACATGTCGTACGAGCAGTACTTC.

A single count supports this clone. The rearrangement joins TRBV2 to TRBJ1-5; a possible D gene is TRBD1 (6 bases). The CDR3 runs to 14 residues. V lost 4 bases and J 7 bases, leaving 14 bases between the germline ends. The germline V gene encodes CDR1 SNHLY and CDR2 FYNNEI. The CDR3 DNA follows: TGTGCCAGCAGTGGAGCGCAGGGGCCCCAGCCCCAGCATTTT. This codes for CASSGAQGPQPQHF.